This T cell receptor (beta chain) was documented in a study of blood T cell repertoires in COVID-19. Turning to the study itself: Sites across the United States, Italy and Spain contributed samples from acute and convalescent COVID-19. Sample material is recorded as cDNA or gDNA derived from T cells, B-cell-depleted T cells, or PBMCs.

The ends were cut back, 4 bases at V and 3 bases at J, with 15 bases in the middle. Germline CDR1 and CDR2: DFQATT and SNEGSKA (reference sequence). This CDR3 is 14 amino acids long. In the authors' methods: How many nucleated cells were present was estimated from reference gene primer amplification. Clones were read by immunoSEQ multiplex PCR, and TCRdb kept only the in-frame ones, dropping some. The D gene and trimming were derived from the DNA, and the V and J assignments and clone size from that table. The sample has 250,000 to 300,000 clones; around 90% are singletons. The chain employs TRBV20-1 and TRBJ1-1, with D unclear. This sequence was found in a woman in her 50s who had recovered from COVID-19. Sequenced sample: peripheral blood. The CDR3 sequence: CSANEAGRYTEAFF. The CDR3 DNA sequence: TGCAGTGCTAATGAGGCGGGGAGGTACACTGAAGCTTTCTTT.